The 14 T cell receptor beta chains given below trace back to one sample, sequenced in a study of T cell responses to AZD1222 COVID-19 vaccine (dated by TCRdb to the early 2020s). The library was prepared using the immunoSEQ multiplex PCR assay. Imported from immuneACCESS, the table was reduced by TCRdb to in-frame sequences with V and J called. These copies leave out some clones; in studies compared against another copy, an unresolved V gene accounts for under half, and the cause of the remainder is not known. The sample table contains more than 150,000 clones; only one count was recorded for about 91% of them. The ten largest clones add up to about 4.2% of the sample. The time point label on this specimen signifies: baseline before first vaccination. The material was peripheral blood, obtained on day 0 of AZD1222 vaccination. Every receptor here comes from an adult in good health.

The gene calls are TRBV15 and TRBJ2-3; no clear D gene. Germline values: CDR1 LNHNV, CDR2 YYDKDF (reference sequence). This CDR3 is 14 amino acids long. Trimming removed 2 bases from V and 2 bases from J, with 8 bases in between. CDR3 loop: CATSRMALTDTQYF. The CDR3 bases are TGTGCCACCAGCAGAATGGCCCTCACAGATACGCAGTATTTT.

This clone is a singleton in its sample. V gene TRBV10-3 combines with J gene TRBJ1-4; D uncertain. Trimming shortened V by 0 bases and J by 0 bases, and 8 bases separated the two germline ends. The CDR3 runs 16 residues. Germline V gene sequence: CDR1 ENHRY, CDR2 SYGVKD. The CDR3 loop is CAISESQTATNEKLFF. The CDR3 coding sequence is TGTGCCATCAGTGAGTCGCAAACCGCAACTAATGAAAAACTGTTTTTT.

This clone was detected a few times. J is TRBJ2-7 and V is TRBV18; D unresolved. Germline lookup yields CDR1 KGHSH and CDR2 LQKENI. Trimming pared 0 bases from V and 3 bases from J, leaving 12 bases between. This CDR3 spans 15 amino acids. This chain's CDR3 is CASSPPGGPIYEQYF. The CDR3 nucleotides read TGTGCCAGCTCACCACCGGGTGGTCCCATCTACGAGCAGTACTTC.

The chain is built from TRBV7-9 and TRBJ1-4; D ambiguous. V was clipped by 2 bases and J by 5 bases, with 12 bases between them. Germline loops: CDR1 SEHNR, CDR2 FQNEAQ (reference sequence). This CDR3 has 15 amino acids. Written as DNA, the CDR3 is TGTGCCAGCAGCTTAACGCGGGTGGAGAATGAAAAACTGTTTTTT. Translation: CASSLTRVENEKLFF. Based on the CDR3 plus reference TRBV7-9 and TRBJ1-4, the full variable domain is DTGVSQNPRHKITKRGQNVTFRCDPISEHNRLYWYRQTLGQGPEFLTYFQNEAQLEKSRLLSDRFSAERPKGSFSTLEIQRTEQGDSAMYLCASSLTRVENEKLFFGSGTQLSVL.

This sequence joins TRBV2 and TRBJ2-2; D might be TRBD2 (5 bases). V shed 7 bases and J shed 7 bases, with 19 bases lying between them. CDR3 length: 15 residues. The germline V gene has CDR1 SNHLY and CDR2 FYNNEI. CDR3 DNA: TGTGCCAGCACCCTTATAAGTTACGAGGGCGGGGAGCTGTTTTTT. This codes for CASTLISYEGGELFF.

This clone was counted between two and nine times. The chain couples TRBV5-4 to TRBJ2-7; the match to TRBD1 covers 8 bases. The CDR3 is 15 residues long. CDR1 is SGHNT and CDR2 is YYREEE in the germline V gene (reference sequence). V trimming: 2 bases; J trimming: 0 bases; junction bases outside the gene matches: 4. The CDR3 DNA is TGTGCCAGCAGCTTCACAGGGGGAAACTCCTACGAGCAGTACTTC. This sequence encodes CASSFTGGNSYEQYF.

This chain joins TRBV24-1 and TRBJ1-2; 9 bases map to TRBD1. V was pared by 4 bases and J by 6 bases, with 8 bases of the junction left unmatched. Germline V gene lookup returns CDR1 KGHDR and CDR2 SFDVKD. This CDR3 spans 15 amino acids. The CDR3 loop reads CATSEARTGVDGYTF. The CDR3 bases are TGTGCCACCAGTGAGGCCAGGACAGGGGTAGATGGCTACACCTTC.

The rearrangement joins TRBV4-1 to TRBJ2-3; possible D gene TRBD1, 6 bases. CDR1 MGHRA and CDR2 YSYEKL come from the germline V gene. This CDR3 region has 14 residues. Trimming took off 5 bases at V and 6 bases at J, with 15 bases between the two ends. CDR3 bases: TGCGCCAGCAGCTATACAGGGTTAGGGGATACGCAGTATTTT. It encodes CASSYTGLGDTQYF.

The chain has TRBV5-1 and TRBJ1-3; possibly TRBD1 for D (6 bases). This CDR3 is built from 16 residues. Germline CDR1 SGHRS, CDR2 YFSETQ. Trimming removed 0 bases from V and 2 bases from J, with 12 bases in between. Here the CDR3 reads CASSLDVGGPGNTIYF. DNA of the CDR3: TGCGCCAGCAGCTTGGATGTTGGGGGCCCTGGAAACACCATATATTTT.

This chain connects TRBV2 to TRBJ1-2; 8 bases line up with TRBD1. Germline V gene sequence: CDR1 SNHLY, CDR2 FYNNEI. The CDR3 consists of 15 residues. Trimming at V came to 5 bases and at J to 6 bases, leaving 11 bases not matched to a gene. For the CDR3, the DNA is TGTGCCAGCAGTCTCGGACAGGGAGGAATTCATGGCTACACCTTC. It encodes CASSLGQGGIHGYTF.

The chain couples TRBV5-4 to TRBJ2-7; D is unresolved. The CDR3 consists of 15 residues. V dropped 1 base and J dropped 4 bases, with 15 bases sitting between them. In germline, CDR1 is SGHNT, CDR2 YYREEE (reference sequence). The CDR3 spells CASSLKGQSLYEQYF. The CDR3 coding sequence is TGTGCCAGCAGCTTGAAGGGTCAGAGCTTGTACGAGCAGTACTTC.

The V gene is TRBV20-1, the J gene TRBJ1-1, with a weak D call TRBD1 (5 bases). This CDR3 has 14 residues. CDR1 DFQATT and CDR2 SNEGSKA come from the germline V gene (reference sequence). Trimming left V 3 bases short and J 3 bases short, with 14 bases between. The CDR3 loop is CSASPRGQHTEAFF. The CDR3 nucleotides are TGCAGTGCTAGTCCGAGAGGACAACACACTGAAGCTTTCTTT.

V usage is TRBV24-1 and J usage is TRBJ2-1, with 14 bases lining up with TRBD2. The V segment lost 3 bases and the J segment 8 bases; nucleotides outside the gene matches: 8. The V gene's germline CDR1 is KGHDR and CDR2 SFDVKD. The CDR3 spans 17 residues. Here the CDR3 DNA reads TGTGCCACCAGTGATCCGGGGACTAGCGGGAGAAGGGATGAGCAGTTCTTC. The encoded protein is CATSDPGTSGRRDEQFF.

Written as DNA, the CDR3 is TGTGCCAGCAGTTTAGTAACACAAGCGGACGAGCAGTACTTC. This encodes CASSLVTQADEQYF. The gene calls are TRBV28 and TRBJ2-7, with a possible D match to TRBD2 (5 bases). Trimming took off 2 bases at V and 5 bases at J, with 13 bases between the two ends. Germline V gene sequence: CDR1 MDHEN, CDR2 SYDVKM. CDR3 size: 14 residues.